A single sample is the source of the 32 T cell receptor beta chains below, sequenced in a study of blood T cell repertoires in COVID-19. Here immunoSEQ multiplex PCR was the method, and the copy in TCRdb shows in-frame clones only, minus some. The sample has roughly 200,000 clones; around 89% are singletons. Sequences were obtained from peripheral blood. These receptors all come from a man in his fifties or sixties with acute or convalescent COVID-19.

The rearrangement links TRBV3-1 (or the pseudogene TRBV3-2) to TRBJ2-3, with 12 bases fitting TRBD2. The CDR3 extends over 17 amino acids. CDR1 is LGHDT and CDR2 is YNNKEL in the germline V gene (reference sequence). After removal of 0 bases from V and 5 bases from J, the junction contained 6 bases not matched to a gene. The CDR3, as DNA: TGTGCCAGCAGCCAAGAAGGTCCGGGACTAGCGGGAGATACGCAGTATTTT. It specifies CASSQEGPGLAGDTQYF.

The V gene is TRBV10-3, the J gene TRBJ2-7, with TRBD2 identical over 8 bases. After removal of 2 bases from V and 2 bases from J, the junction contained 5 bases not matched to a gene. Germline CDR1 ENHRY, CDR2 SYGVKD. This CDR3 is built from 15 residues. The CDR3 reads CAISEELAVTYEQYF. In DNA form, the CDR3 reads TGTGCCATCAGTGAGGAACTAGCGGTTACCTACGAGCAGTACTTC.

The rearrangement joins TRBV7-7 to TRBJ2-3; D may be TRBD1 (6 bases). Germline V gives CDR1 SSHAT, CDR2 FNYEAQ (reference sequence). This CDR3 region has 15 residues. Trimming took off 5 bases at V and 1 base at J, with 13 bases between the two ends. CDR3 bases: TGTGCCAGCAGCCTCACAGGGATCGGCACAGATACGCAGTATTTT. This gives the protein CASSLTGIGTDTQYF.

The chain is built from TRBV19 and TRBJ2-1, with 9 nucleotides matching TRBD1. Trimming cost V 6 bases and J 2 bases; bases outside gene matches: 5. In germline, CDR1 is LNHDA, CDR2 SQIVND (reference sequence). The CDR3 covers 15 residues. This CDR3 is CASSTQGAPYNEQFF. As DNA, the CDR3 is TGTGCCAGTAGCACACAGGGGGCCCCCTACAATGAGCAGTTCTTC.

The J gene is TRBJ2-4, the V gene TRBV9; 9 bases match TRBD2. Germline CDR1 is SGDLS and CDR2 is YYNGEE. The CDR3 has 14 residues. The V and J ends lost 2 bases and 8 bases, in that order; junction bases with no gene match: 5. CDR3 nucleotide sequence: TGTGCCAGCAGCGTCTGGCGGGAGGGGGACATTCAGTACTTC. As protein: CASSVWREGDIQYF.

The rearrangement uses TRBV3-1 (or the pseudogene TRBV3-2) and TRBJ1-2, with D uncertain. The CDR3 has 15 residues. V lost 2 bases to trimming and J lost 4 bases, with 14 bases between them. Germline values: CDR1 LGHDT, CDR2 YNNKEL (reference sequence). CDR3 sequence: CASSQIGRRGYGYTF. In nucleotides, the CDR3 is TGTGCCAGCAGCCAAATTGGCAGACGGGGCTATGGCTACACCTTC.

This clone appeared once. This chain joins TRBV5-1 and TRBJ2-5, with 8 bases that match TRBD2. CDR1 and CDR2 (germline): SGHRS, YFSETQ. Trimming removed 0 bases from V and 5 bases from J; junction bases left unmatched: 3. CDR3 length: 14 residues. The CDR3 is CASSLGSSGETQYF. The DNA of the CDR3 is TGCGCCAGCAGCTTGGGCTCTAGCGGGGAGACCCAGTACTTC.

The J gene is TRBJ2-3, the V gene TRBV5-4; TRBD2 matches 9 bases. In germline, CDR1 is SGHNT, CDR2 YYREEE (reference sequence). V lost 7 bases and J lost 0; bases outside the gene matches: 3. The CDR3 consists of 14 residues. CDR3 bases: TGTGCCAGCCTAGCGGGACGAAGCACAGATACGCAGTATTTT. Amino acid sequence: CASLAGRSTDTQYF.

Here the CDR3 DNA reads TGTGCCAGCAGCGAGACAGGATCCTACACCGGGGAGCTGTTTTTT. Translated, it gives CASSETGSYTGELFF. The chain recombines TRBV9 with TRBJ2-2; D is possibly TRBD1 (6 bases). Germline V CDR1 and CDR2: SGDLS, YYNGEE. The CDR3 contains 15 residues. Trimming pared 3 bases from V and 3 bases from J, leaving 12 bases between.

V is TRBV19 and J is TRBJ2-5; 7 bases agree with TRBD2. V lost 1 base to trimming and J lost 4 bases; unmatched junction nucleotides: 0. Germline V gene data show CDR1 as LNHDA and CDR2 as SQIVND (reference sequence). CDR3 length: 13 residues. The CDR3: CASSIGGGETQYF. The CDR3 DNA follows: TGTGCCAGTAGTATAGGGGGGGGAGAGACCCAGTACTTC.

There are a few counts of this clone. The chain is built from TRBV7-9 and TRBJ2-3; TRBD1 might be the D (5 bases). From germline, CDR1 is SEHNR and CDR2 FQNEAQ (reference sequence). The CDR3 extends over 11 amino acids. Trimming shortened V by 5 bases and J by 6 bases, and 6 bases separated the two germline ends. CDR3 in amino acids: CASSKGDTQYF. In DNA, the CDR3 is TGTGCCAGCAGCAAGGGGGATACGCAGTATTTT.

The J gene is TRBJ1-6, the V gene TRBV4-1; D might be TRBD1 (5 bases). The CDR3 is made up of 14 amino acids. The V end was cut by 0 bases, the J end by 8 bases, with 8 bases between. In germline, CDR1 is MGHRA, CDR2 YSYEKL. The CDR3 loop is CASSQDGRDSPLHF. For the CDR3, the DNA is TGCGCCAGCAGCCAAGACGGCAGGGATTCACCCCTCCACTTT.

The CDR3 DNA reads TGTGCCAGCGGGTGGGAAAGCGGGAGGGCCTACAATGAGCAGTTCTTC. Its translation is CASGWESGRAYNEQFF. The chain couples TRBV6-6 to TRBJ2-1; 10 bases align to TRBD2. Looked up from germline, CDR1 is MNHNY and CDR2 is SVGAGI (reference sequence). The CDR3 covers 16 residues. Trimming at V came to 8 bases and at J to 2 bases, leaving 9 bases not matched to a gene.

This chain links TRBV18 with TRBJ1-2; a possible D gene is TRBD1 (6 bases). Trimming stripped 4 bases from V and 0 bases from J, with 9 bases between. Germline V CDR1 and CDR2: KGHSH, LQKENI. CDR3 length: 14 amino acids. The CDR3 sequence is CASSRQEANYGYTF. As DNA, the CDR3 is TGTGCCAGCTCACGACAGGAAGCTAACTATGGCTACACCTTC.

The chain couples TRBV7-2 to TRBJ2-7; 11 bases are a match to TRBD2. Germline loops: CDR1 SGHTA, CDR2 FQGNSA. The CDR3 totals 14 residues. Trimming took 1 base from V and 6 from J; bases not matched to a gene: 2. The CDR3 reads CASSLGLAGGEQYF. DNA for the CDR3: TGTGCCAGCAGCTTAGGGCTAGCGGGAGGCGAGCAGTACTTC.

The rearrangement joins TRBV2 to TRBJ1-5; possible D gene TRBD1, 6 bases. The CDR3 consists of 15 residues. The germline V and J ends were trimmed by 4 bases and 1 base, with 11 bases remaining between them. Looked up from germline, CDR1 is SNHLY and CDR2 is FYNNEI. As DNA, the CDR3 is TGTGCCAGCAGTGCCGGGACACCCAGCAATCAGCCCCAGCATTTT. It translates to CASSAGTPSNQPQHF.

The chain employs TRBV5-8 and TRBJ2-7; tentative D call: TRBD1 (6 bases). Germline lookup yields CDR1 SGHTS and CDR2 YDEGEE. Between the trimmed V and J ends, which lost 5 bases and 0 bases, there was a span of 12 bases. This CDR3 is built from 14 residues. The CDR3 loop reads CASRRQATSYEQYF. Written as DNA, the CDR3 is TGTGCCAGCAGGAGACAGGCTACCTCCTACGAGCAGTACTTC.

The V and J genes are TRBV28 and TRBJ2-7, with no clear D. The CDR3 extends over 13 amino acids. Deletions cut 4 bases from V and 0 bases from J, with 7 bases between. Germline CDR1 MDHEN, CDR2 SYDVKM. The CDR3 region is CASSSSVSYEQYF. For the CDR3, the DNA is TGTGCCAGCAGTTCCAGCGTCTCCTACGAGCAGTACTTC.

The chain combines TRBV27 with TRBJ2-1, with 9 bases lining up with TRBD1. The germline V gene has CDR1 MNHEY and CDR2 SMNVEV (reference sequence). V shed 3 bases and J 10 bases; nucleotides not matched to a gene: 10. This CDR3 is built from 15 residues. CDR3 in DNA: TGTGCCAGCAGTTTTGGAGGACAGGGGATTGGGGAGCAGTTCTTC. This gives the protein CASSFGGQGIGEQFF.

In its sample, this clone was seen once. J is TRBJ2-5 and V is TRBV5-1, with 9 bases lining up with TRBD2. CDR3 size: 16 residues. Trimming at V came to 0 bases and at J to 1 base, leaving 4 bases not matched to a gene. CDR1 is SGHRS, CDR2 YFSETQ, per germline. CDR3 amino acids: CASSLGAAGGQETQYF. CDR3 nucleotides: TGCGCCAGCAGCTTGGGCGCAGCGGGAGGCCAAGAGACCCAGTACTTC.

The chain is built from TRBV4-1 and TRBJ2-1; 8 nucleotides agree with TRBD2. The CDR3 has 15 amino acids. Trimming took 1 base from V and 3 from J; bases not matched to a gene: 2. Germline CDR1 reads MGHRA; CDR2 reads YSYEKL. The CDR3 loop reads CASSQGSGVYNEQFF. The CDR3 coding sequence is TGCGCCAGCAGCCAAGGTAGCGGGGTCTACAATGAGCAGTTCTTC.

This clone was detected only once. This chain connects TRBV9 to TRBJ2-1, with a possible D match to TRBD2 (5 bases). This CDR3 is built from 14 residues. CDR1 is SGDLS and CDR2 is YYNGEE in the germline V gene. Trimming took 2 bases from V and 0 from J, leaving 6 bases between them. CDR3 sequence reads: CASSVGDSYNEQFF. The CDR3 region has the DNA TGTGCCAGCAGCGTCGGGGACTCCTACAATGAGCAGTTCTTC. Using reference TRBV9 and TRBJ2-1 for the parts outside the CDR3, the full variable domain is DSGVTQTPKHLITATGQRVTLRCSPRSGDLSVYWYQQSLDQGLQFLIQYYNGEERAKGNILERFSAQQFPDLHSELNLSSLELGDSALYFCASSVGDSYNEQFFGPGTRLTVL.

The chain combines TRBV10-3 with TRBJ1-3; 8 bases are shared with TRBD1. Per the germline V gene, CDR1 is ENHRY and CDR2 is SYGVKD. This CDR3 region has 14 residues. J lost 0 bases, V lost 10 bases, and 5 bases had no gene match. CDR3 sequence: CATRGQDSGNTIYF. Here the CDR3 DNA reads TGTGCCACCAGGGGACAGGACTCTGGAAACACCATATATTTT.

This clone has only one observation. The gene calls are TRBV28 and TRBJ1-3, with D possibly TRBD1 on 5 matching bases. The germline V and J ends were trimmed by 6 bases and 2 bases, with 8 bases remaining between them. The CDR3 has 13 residues. CDR1 and CDR2 (germline): MDHEN, SYDVKM. CDR3 sequence reads: CASRPGAGNTIYF. CDR3 DNA sequence: TGTGCCAGCAGACCGGGGGCTGGAAACACCATATATTTT.

This chain uses TRBV7-9 with TRBJ1-3; D gene ambiguous. The CDR3 spans 13 residues. The V end lost 5 bases, the J end lost 4 bases, and 9 bases lay between the germline ends. CDR1 SEHNR and CDR2 FQNEAQ come from the germline V gene (reference sequence). The CDR3 DNA sequence: TGTGCCAGCAGCGTACAGACAGGAAACACCATATATTTT. Translation: CASSVQTGNTIYF.

The CDR3 region has the DNA TGCGCCAGCAGCTTGAGGGGTGATGGCAATCAGCCCCAGCATTTT. It specifies CASSLRGDGNQPQHF. This chain uses TRBV5-1 with TRBJ1-5; a weak D match, TRBD1 (5 bases). With 1 base removed from V and 2 bases from J, the gap between germline ends came to 10 bases. Germline loops: CDR1 SGHRS, CDR2 YFSETQ. This CDR3 is built from 15 residues.

The rearrangement links TRBV7-2 to TRBJ1-5, with 7 bases fitting TRBD1. The CDR3 extends over 16 amino acids. Germline lookup yields CDR1 SGHTA and CDR2 FQGNSA. Germline trimming cut 3 bases from V and 6 bases from J; bases unmatched to any gene: 11. CDR3: CASSFGQGDIGQPQHF. Written as DNA, the CDR3 is TGTGCCAGCAGCTTCGGGCAGGGGGATATAGGTCAGCCCCAGCATTTT.

This clone was found a few times. The junction shows a germline mismatch at one end, possibly a read error. The chain couples TRBV7-3 to TRBJ2-2; 9 nucleotides match TRBD1. This CDR3 region has 16 residues. CDR1 is SGHTA and CDR2 is FQGTGA in the germline V gene. CDR3 coding DNA: TGTGCCAGCAGCCCCCCGGGGACAGGGAACAACGGGGAGCTGTTTTTT. This codes for CASSPPGTGNNGELFF.

V gene TRBV2 combines with J gene TRBJ2-5; D unclear. Trimming left V 8 bases short and J 0 bases short, with 7 bases between. Germline assignment: CDR1 SNHLY and CDR2 FYNNEI. The CDR3 covers 12 residues. The CDR3 region is CASCVNQETQYF. The CDR3 nucleotides read TGTGCCAGCTGCGTCAACCAAGAGACCCAGTACTTC.

The rearrangement uses TRBV30 and TRBJ2-5; 8 bases are a match to TRBD2. The CDR3 contains 17 residues. Per the germline V gene, CDR1 is GTSNPN and CDR2 is SVGIG (reference sequence). V lost 4 bases, J lost 0 bases, and 13 bases stayed unmatched. Here the CDR3 reads CAWTEWLAGSYQETQYF. The CDR3 DNA follows: TGTGCCTGGACTGAGTGGCTAGCGGGCTCGTACCAAGAGACCCAGTACTTC.

This chain connects TRBV5-4 to TRBJ2-3; D perhaps matches TRBD2 (5 bases). This CDR3 region has 17 residues. Trimming removed 1 base at V and 2 bases at J, with 17 bases between. CDR1 and CDR2 from the germline V gene are SGHNT and YYREEE (reference sequence). The CDR3 loop is CASSLYGRARLTDTQYF. The CDR3 DNA sequence: TGTGCCAGCAGCTTGTATGGGCGGGCCCGACTCACAGATACGCAGTATTTT.

The rearrangement joins TRBV19 to TRBJ1-5; D remains ambiguous. V lost 5 bases and J lost 0, with 17 bases in between. The CDR3 totals 17 residues. Looked up from germline, CDR1 is LNHDA and CDR2 is SQIVND (reference sequence). CDR3 DNA: TGTGCCAGTAGTCGGGTCCACACGCCGAATAGCAATCAGCCCCAGCATTTT. Its translation is CASSRVHTPNSNQPQHF.